Shown below are 24 T cell receptor beta chains from a single sample sequenced in a study of cytomegalovirus exposure and HLA in healthy donors. The PCR employed 60 Vbeta primers together with 13 Jbeta primers. The repertoire was sequenced with immunoSEQ multiplex PCR; TCRdb's copy has only in-frame clones and lacks some. The sample consists of approximately 70,000 clones, roughly 78% of them appearing once. The specimen sequenced was PBMCs. The source is a man between 35 and 55 years old in good health and CMV-seronegative.

This rearrangement joins TRBV11-3 to TRBJ2-1, with 7 positions matching TRBD2. Germline assignment: CDR1 SGHNT and CDR2 YENEEA. CDR3 length: 16 amino acids. J was trimmed by 3 bases and V by 6 bases; bases with no gene match: 11. CDR3 amino acids: CASSPGLGRVYNEQFF. For the CDR3, the DNA is TGTGCCAGCAGTCCAGGACTAGGGAGGGTCTACAATGAGCAGTTCTTC.

V gene TRBV18 combines with J gene TRBJ1-6; D call uncertain. Trimming shortened V by 5 bases and J by 7 bases, and 15 bases separated the two germline ends. The CDR3 extends over 15 amino acids. Per germline, CDR1 KGHSH and CDR2 LQKENI. The CDR3 protein is CASSEGPGGNSPLHF. In nucleotides, the CDR3 is TGTGCCAGCTCAGAGGGCCCAGGAGGGAATTCACCCCTCCACTTT. Full variable domain (remainder filled in from reference TRBV18 and TRBJ1-6): NAGVMQNPRHLVRRRGQEARLRCSPMKGHSHVYWYRQLPEEGLKFMVYLQKENIIDESGMPKERFSAEFPKEGPSILRIQQVVRGDSAAYFCASSEGPGGNSPLHFGNGTRLTVT.

V is TRBV18 and J is TRBJ2-1; TRBD1 matches 8 bases. This CDR3 is 15 amino acids long. CDR1 and CDR2 from the germline V gene are KGHSH and LQKENI. Losses at the gene ends were 3 bases for V and 2 bases for J; bases not matched to a gene: 3. CDR3 coding DNA: TGTGCCAGCTCACCGTCAGGGGGCGCCTACAATGAGCAGTTCTTC. Translated, it gives CASSPSGGAYNEQFF. The full variable domain, in which reference TRBV18 and TRBJ2-1 provide the parts outside the CDR3, is NAGVMQNPRHLVRRRGQEARLRCSPMKGHSHVYWYRQLPEEGLKFMVYLQKENIIDESGMPKERFSAEFPKEGPSILRIQQVVRGDSAAYFCASSPSGGAYNEQFFGPGTRLTVL.

The J gene is TRBJ2-3, the V gene TRBV5-1; D may be TRBD2 (6 bases). The germline CDR1 and CDR2 sequences are SGHRS and YFSETQ. Trimming shortened V by 4 bases and J by 4 bases, and 16 bases separated the two germline ends. The CDR3 is made up of 15 amino acids. The CDR3 DNA reads TGCGCCAGCAGCCAAACTAGCTTTGGTTCAGATACGCAGTATTTT. Translation gives CASSQTSFGSDTQYF. The full variable domain, rest sourced from reference TRBV5-1 and TRBJ2-3, is KAGVTQTPRYLIKTRGQQVTLSCSPISGHRSVSWYQQTPGQGLQFLFEYFSETQRNKGNFPGRFSGRQFSNSRSEMNVSTLELGDSALYLCASSQTSFGSDTQYFGPGTRLTVL.

J is TRBJ2-5 and V is TRBV28, with 13 bases identical to TRBD2. The V segment lost 7 bases and the J segment 3 bases; nucleotides outside the gene matches: 5. CDR3 length: 15 amino acids. From germline, CDR1 is MDHEN and CDR2 SYDVKM. CDR3 in amino acids: CASNVLAGGEETQYF. DNA for the CDR3: TGTGCCAGCAATGTACTAGCGGGAGGGGAAGAGACCCAGTACTTC.

V is TRBV28 and J is TRBJ1-1, with 7 nucleotides matching TRBD1. V shed 5 bases and J 1 base; nucleotides not matched to a gene: 7. Germline CDR1 is MDHEN and CDR2 is SYDVKM. This CDR3 is 15 amino acids long. This CDR3 is CASSPMTGRNTEAFF. The DNA of the CDR3 is TGTGCCAGCAGTCCTATGACAGGGAGGAACACTGAAGCTTTCTTT.

This clone showed up just a few times. The gene calls are TRBV6-1 and TRBJ2-2; possible D gene TRBD2, 6 bases. The CDR3 contains 15 residues. Trimming took 5 bases from V and 4 from J, leaving 14 bases between them. The germline gives CDR1 MNHNS, CDR2 SASEGT. CDR3 DNA: TGTGCCAGCAGTTTCTTGGGGGGTCCCACCGGGGAGCTGTTTTTT. As protein: CASSFLGGPTGELFF.

The CDR3 loop reads CASSQVQGLGPGELFF. CDR3 sequence (DNA): TGCGCCAGCAGCCAAGTTCAGGGGTTAGGTCCCGGGGAGCTGTTTTTT. J is TRBJ2-2 and V is TRBV4-1; maybe TRBD1 (6 bases). The CDR3 extends over 16 amino acids. The germline V and J ends were trimmed by 1 base and 6 bases, with 15 bases remaining between them. CDR1 and CDR2 (germline): MGHRA, YSYEKL.

The V gene is TRBV5-6, the J gene TRBJ2-5, with D maybe TRBD2 (6 bases). Germline assignment: CDR1 SGHDT and CDR2 YYEEEE. The CDR3 is made up of 15 amino acids. V was shortened by 4 bases and J by 2 bases, with 15 bases between the two germline ends. CDR3 sequence (DNA): TGTGCCAGCAGCCTCTTGGGGGGAATACAAGAGACCCAGTACTTC. Residues: CASSLLGGIQETQYF.

This CDR3 is CASSPYSLAPGYEQYF. The CDR3 DNA reads TGTGCCAGCAGTCCATACTCACTAGCGCCCGGCTACGAGCAGTACTTC. The chain links TRBV27 to TRBJ2-7; 7 nucleotides agree with TRBD2. The CDR3 is 16 residues long. Germline lookup yields CDR1 MNHEY and CDR2 SMNVEV (reference sequence). With V trimmed by 5 bases and J by 3 bases, 13 bases remained unmatched.

This sequence joins TRBV5-8 and TRBJ2-3; TRBD2 matches at 7 bases. Germline CDR1 SGHTS, CDR2 YDEGEE. Unmatched junction bases numbered 11, after V lost 7 bases and J lost 3 bases. The CDR3 consists of 15 residues. CDR3 nucleotides: TGTGCCAGCGCCCTTGGTAGCGGGTGGACAGATACGCAGTATTTT. This codes for CASALGSGWTDTQYF. The full variable domain, its missing parts supplied by reference TRBV5-8 and TRBJ2-3, is EAGVTQSPTHLIKTRGQQATLRCSPISGHTSVYWYQQALGLGLQFLLWYDEGEERNRGNFPPRFSGRQFPNYSSELNVNALELEDSALYLCASALGSGWTDTQYFGPGTRLTVL.

This chain connects TRBV6-5 to TRBJ2-1, with D possibly being TRBD2 (5 bases). The germline CDR1 and CDR2 sequences are MNHEY and SVGAGI. CDR3 length: 15 residues. The V end was cut by 0 bases, the J end by 0 bases, with 6 bases between. This chain's CDR3 is CASSYSLASYNEQFF. CDR3 in DNA: TGTGCCAGCAGTTACTCCCTAGCCTCCTACAATGAGCAGTTCTTC.

In its sample, this clone was seen a few times. The J gene is TRBJ2-7, the V gene TRBV29-1, with TRBD1 matching over 8 bases. The CDR3 runs 13 residues. CDR1 and CDR2 from the germline V gene are SQVTM and ANQGSEA. With 4 bases clipped from V and 4 bases from J, the junction kept 6 bases outside the gene matches. In DNA form, the CDR3 reads TGCAGCGTTGCAGCAGGGGGCGCGTACGAGCAGTACTTC. Translation gives CSVAAGGAYEQYF.

The rearrangement links TRBV19 to TRBJ2-2; 8 bases agree with TRBD1. Trimming removed 5 bases from V and 4 bases from J; junction bases left unmatched: 9. There are 16 residues in the CDR3. Germline V gene sequence: CDR1 LNHDA, CDR2 SQIVND (reference sequence). CDR3 sequence reads: CASSGGRTGLTGELFF. The CDR3 nucleotides read TGTGCCAGTAGTGGGGGCAGGACAGGGCTCACCGGGGAGCTGTTTTTT.

This chain links TRBV5-5 with TRBJ1-2, with D tentatively TRBD1 (5 bases). V lost 0 bases and J lost 7, with 19 bases in between. The CDR3 spans 16 residues. Germline loops: CDR1 SGHKS, CDR2 YYEKEE (reference sequence). The DNA of the CDR3 is TGTGCCAGCAGCTTGGGGCCCCCGCGGGGGTATTTTGGCTACACCTTC. This sequence encodes CASSLGPPRGYFGYTF. The variable domain in full, with the rest retrieved from reference TRBV5-5 and TRBJ1-2, is DAGVTQSPTHLIKTRGQQVTLRCSPISGHKSVSWYQQVLGQGPQFIFQYYEKEERGRGNFPDRFSARQFPNYSSELNVNALLLGDSALYLCASSLGPPRGYFGYTFGSGTRLTVV.

The J gene is TRBJ2-3, the V gene TRBV7-3; D is unresolved. Germline V gives CDR1 SGHTA, CDR2 FQGTGA. V was trimmed by 5 bases and J by 0 bases, leaving 15 bases between them. This CDR3 spans 16 amino acids. CDR3 sequence (DNA): TGTGCCAGCAGCGCCACCAGTGGTTCCAGCACAGATACGCAGTATTTT. It codes for CASSATSGSSTDTQYF.

The chain uses TRBV28 and TRBJ1-5; 7 bases fit TRBD1. The V gene's germline CDR1 is MDHEN and CDR2 SYDVKM. The CDR3 runs 15 residues. Unmatched junction bases numbered 6, after V lost 6 bases and J lost 1 base. This chain's CDR3 is CASRQGYLSNQPQHF. The CDR3 region has the DNA TGTGCCAGCAGACAGGGGTATTTGAGCAATCAGCCCCAGCATTTT.

The rearrangement links TRBV7-7 to TRBJ2-2, with 10 bases lining up with TRBD2. Per germline, CDR1 SSHAT and CDR2 FNYEAQ (reference sequence). This CDR3 contains 13 residues. V shed 10 bases and J 5 bases; nucleotides not matched to a gene: 4. The CDR3 is CATSGSVTGELFF. For the CDR3, the DNA is TGTGCCACTAGCGGGAGCGTAACCGGGGAGCTGTTTTTT.

In this sample, this clone turned up a few times. This rearrangement joins TRBV7-9 to TRBJ2-2, with D perhaps matching TRBD1 (6 bases). Germline V lookup: CDR1 SEHNR, CDR2 FQNEAQ (reference sequence). The CDR3 has 16 amino acids. Trimming shortened V by 5 bases and J by 3 bases, and 16 bases separated the two germline ends. The CDR3 DNA is TGTGCCAGCAGCGTAGGACAGAGACTTTACACCGGGGAGCTGTTTTTT. It is translated as CASSVGQRLYTGELFF.

V usage is TRBV6-5 and J usage is TRBJ1-1; 9 bases are shared with TRBD1. J gave up 5 bases and V 10 bases, and 8 bases lay outside the gene matches. In germline, CDR1 is MNHEY, CDR2 SVGAGI. This CDR3 spans 13 amino acids. CDR3 sequence (DNA): TGTGCCATGGCCTCGACAGGGGGGACTGAAGCTTTCTTT. Its translation is CAMASTGGTEAFF.

The chain links TRBV11-2 to TRBJ2-6; no clear D. Germline CDR1 and CDR2: SGHAT and FQNNGV. V shed 2 bases and J shed 4 bases, with 9 bases lying between them. The CDR3 loop spans 15 amino acids. This CDR3 is CASSLQAFGANVLTF. The CDR3 nucleotides are TGTGCCAGCAGCTTACAAGCTTTCGGGGCCAACGTCCTGACTTTC.

This clone is a singleton in its sample. The CDR3 reads CANCEGIQETQYF. In nucleotides, the CDR3 is TGTGCCAACTGCGAGGGAATCCAAGAGACCCAGTACTTC. J is TRBJ2-5 and V is TRBV10-3; TRBD2 is a possible D gene (5 bases). V was trimmed by 10 bases and J by 1 base, leaving 13 bases between them. Germline CDR1 and CDR2: ENHRY and SYGVKD. CDR3 size: 13 residues.

The chain joins TRBV28 to TRBJ1-6; 7 nucleotides match TRBD1. The CDR3 spans 16 residues. The germline V gene has CDR1 MDHEN and CDR2 SYDVKM. J was trimmed by 9 bases and V by 4 bases; bases with no gene match: 12. In DNA form, the CDR3 reads TGTGCCAGCAGTTCCAGGGGCAGGGGGGTAAGTTCACCCCTCCACTTT. Amino acid sequence: CASSSRGRGVSSPLHF. Together with reference TRBV28 and TRBJ1-6, the CDR3 gives the full variable domain: DVKVTQSSRYLVKRTGEKVFLECVQDMDHENMFWYRQDPGLGLRLIYFSYDVKMKEKGDIPEGYSVSREKKERFSLILESASTNQTSMYLCASSSRGRGVSSPLHFGNGTRLTVT.

This chain joins TRBV11-2 and TRBJ2-5; 8 bases line up with TRBD2. Germline V gives CDR1 SGHAT, CDR2 FQNNGV. CDR3 length equals 16 residues. J gave up 1 base and V 1 base, and 5 bases lay outside the gene matches. CDR3: CASSLASGGGQETQYF. The CDR3 bases are TGTGCCAGCAGCTTAGCCTCGGGAGGGGGCCAAGAGACCCAGTACTTC.